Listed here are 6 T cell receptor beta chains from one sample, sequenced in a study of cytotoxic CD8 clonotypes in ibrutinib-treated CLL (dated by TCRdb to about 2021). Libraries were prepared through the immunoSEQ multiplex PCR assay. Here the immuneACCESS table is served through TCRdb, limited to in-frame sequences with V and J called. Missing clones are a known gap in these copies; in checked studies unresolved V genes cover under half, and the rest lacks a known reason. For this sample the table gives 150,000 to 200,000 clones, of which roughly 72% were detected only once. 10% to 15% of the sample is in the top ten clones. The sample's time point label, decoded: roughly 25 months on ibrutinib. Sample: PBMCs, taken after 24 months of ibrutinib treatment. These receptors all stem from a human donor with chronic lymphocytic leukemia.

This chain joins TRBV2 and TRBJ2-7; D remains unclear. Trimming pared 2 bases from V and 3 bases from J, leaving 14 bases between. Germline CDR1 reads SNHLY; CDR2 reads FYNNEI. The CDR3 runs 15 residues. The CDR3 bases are TGTGCCAGCAGTGAACTTCTCGGCGGAAACTACGAGCAGTACTTC. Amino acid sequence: CASSELLGGNYEQYF.

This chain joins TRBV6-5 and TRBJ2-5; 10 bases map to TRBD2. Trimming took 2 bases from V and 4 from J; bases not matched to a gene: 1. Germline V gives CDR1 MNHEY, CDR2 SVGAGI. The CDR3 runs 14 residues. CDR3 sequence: CASSYRTSGETQYF. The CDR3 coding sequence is TGTGCCAGCAGTTACCGGACTAGCGGAGAGACCCAGTACTTC.

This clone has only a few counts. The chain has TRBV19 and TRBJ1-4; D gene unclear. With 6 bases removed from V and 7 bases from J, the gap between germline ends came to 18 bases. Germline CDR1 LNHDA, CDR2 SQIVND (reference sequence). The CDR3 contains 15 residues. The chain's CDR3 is CASRPQSPFGEKLFF. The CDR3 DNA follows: TGTGCCAGTAGACCCCAGTCACCATTCGGTGAAAAACTGTTTTTT.

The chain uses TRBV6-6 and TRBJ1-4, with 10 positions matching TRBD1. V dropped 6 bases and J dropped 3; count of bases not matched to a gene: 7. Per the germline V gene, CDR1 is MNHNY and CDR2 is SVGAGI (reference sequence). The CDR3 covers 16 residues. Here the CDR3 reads CASRTGTGAANEKLFF. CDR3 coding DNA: TGTGCCAGCAGAACCGGGACAGGGGCAGCTAATGAAAAACTGTTTTTT.

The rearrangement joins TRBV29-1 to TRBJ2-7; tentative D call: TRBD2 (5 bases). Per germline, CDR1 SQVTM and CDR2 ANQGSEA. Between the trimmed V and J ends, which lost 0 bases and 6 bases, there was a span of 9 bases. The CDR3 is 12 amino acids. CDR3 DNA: TGCAGCGTTGAAGATGTCCGGGGCGAGCAGTACTTC. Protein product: CSVEDVRGEQYF.

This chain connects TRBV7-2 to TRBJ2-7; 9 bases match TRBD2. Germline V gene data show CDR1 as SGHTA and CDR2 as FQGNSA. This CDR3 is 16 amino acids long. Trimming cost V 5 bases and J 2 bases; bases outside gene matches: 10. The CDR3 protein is CASSARWAGGPYEQYF. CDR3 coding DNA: TGTGCCAGCAGCGCCCGCTGGGCGGGAGGGCCCTACGAGCAGTACTTC.